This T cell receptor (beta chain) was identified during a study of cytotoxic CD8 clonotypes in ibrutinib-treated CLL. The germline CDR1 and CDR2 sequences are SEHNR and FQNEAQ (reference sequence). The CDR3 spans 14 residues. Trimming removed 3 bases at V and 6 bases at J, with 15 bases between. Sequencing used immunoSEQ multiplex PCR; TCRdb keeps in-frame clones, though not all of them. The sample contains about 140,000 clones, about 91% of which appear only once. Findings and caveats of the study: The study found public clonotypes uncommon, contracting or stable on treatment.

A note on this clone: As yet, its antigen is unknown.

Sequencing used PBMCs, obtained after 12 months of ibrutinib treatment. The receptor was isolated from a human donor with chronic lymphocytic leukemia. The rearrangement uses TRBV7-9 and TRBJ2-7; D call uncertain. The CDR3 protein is CASSFQDRSGEQYF. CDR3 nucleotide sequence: TGTGCCAGCAGCTTTCAGGACCGGTCGGGCGAGCAGTACTTC. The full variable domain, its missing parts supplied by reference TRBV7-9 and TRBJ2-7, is DTGVSQNPRHKITKRGQNVTFRCDPISEHNRLYWYRQTLGQGPEFLTYFQNEAQLEKSRLLSDRFSAERPKGSFSTLEIQRTEQGDSAMYLCASSFQDRSGEQYFGPGTRLTVT.